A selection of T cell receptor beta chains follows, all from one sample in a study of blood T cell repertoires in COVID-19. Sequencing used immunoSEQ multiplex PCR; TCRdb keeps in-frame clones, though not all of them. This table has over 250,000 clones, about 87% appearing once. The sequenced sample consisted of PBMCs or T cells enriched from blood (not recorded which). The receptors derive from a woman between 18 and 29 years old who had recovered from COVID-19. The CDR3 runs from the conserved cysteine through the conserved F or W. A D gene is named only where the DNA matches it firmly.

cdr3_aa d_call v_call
CASSPLERYQPQHF - TRBV28
CASSSQQGRRMELFF - TRBV5-4
CASSRLWNRESGLTDTQYF - TRBV7-9
CASSLVGGSSYEQYF - TRBV7-9
CASSLTSSANYGYTF - TRBV5-1
CASSRSRVGYNYGYTF - TRBV14
CASSDRGPVNQPQHF TRBD1 TRBV2
CASRNRDRDEQYF TRBD1 TRBV6-5
CASSLEAGGEYNEQFF TRBD2 TRBV7-2
CASSLRAEQRGYTF - TRBV27
CASSYHGGFSYEQYF - TRBV6-5
CASTGGRLETQYF TRBD2 TRBV19
CASSLAPEHYEQYF - TRBV7-2
CSVEDLAGWADTQYF TRBD2 TRBV29-1
CSASRSQGGTEAFF - TRBV20-1
CASSAVGAVSSYEQYF - TRBV19
CAISVAGGYNEQFF TRBD2 TRBV10-3
CASSPQGRGYTF - TRBV5-6
CASKPGTQGEQFF - TRBV12-3/TRBV12-4
CASSPPGFPTEAFF - TRBV27
CASSESGDTQYF - TRBV2
CASTDYGVGDTQYF - TRBV5-1
CASSLAPAQYF - TRBV7-9
CASSWGVSGNEQFF - TRBV19
CASSFSFGGYNEQFF - TRBV7-2
CANKRGGTGEEAYEQYF - TRBV5-1
CAISDTGSSTEAFF - TRBV10-3
CASRLAAAGEQYF TRBD2 TRBV12-3/TRBV12-4
CASSSGLGVYEQYF - TRBV4-3
CASSQFRMSSGGPNEQFF TRBD2 TRBV4-2
CATSDSAGRYGYTF - TRBV24-1
CASSQDSRASQPQHF - TRBV4-3
CASSIGQEEGYTF - TRBV19
CASSFLPRDSDRETQYF TRBD1 TRBV6-2/TRBV6-3
CASSRGSYNEQFF - TRBV27
CSAQTGGGQPQHF TRBD1 TRBV29-1
CASSSRTDYQPQHF - TRBV25-1
CASSLALLYEQYF - TRBV7-2
CASSRQGKGTEAFF - TRBV7-3
CASSFTSGEKYF TRBD2 TRBV5-1
CASSYGGGGPDTQYF TRBD2 TRBV6-5
CASSDRGWDEQYF TRBD1 TRBV6-5
CASIPLGGGQPQHF - TRBV28
CASGAVLNTEAFF - TRBV7-2
CASSLLGGNEQFF - TRBV5-6
CASSLVSGTSFNEKLFF - TRBV5-1
CATQPRQGAGTDTQYF TRBD1 TRBV7-8
CASRLTMKGPQGAQNTGELFF - TRBV12-2
CASSPGTATSEKLFF TRBD1 TRBV5-8